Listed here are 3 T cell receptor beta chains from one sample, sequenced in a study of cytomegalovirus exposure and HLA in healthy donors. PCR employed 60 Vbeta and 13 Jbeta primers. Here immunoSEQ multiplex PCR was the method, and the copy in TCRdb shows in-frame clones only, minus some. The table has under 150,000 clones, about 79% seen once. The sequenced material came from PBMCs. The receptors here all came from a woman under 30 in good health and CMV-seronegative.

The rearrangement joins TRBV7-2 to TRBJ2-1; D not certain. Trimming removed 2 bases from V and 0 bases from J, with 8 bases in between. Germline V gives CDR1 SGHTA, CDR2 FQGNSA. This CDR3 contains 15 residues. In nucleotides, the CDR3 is TGTGCCAGCAGCTTACTTCACGGCTCCTACAATGAGCAGTTCTTC. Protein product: CASSLLHGSYNEQFF.

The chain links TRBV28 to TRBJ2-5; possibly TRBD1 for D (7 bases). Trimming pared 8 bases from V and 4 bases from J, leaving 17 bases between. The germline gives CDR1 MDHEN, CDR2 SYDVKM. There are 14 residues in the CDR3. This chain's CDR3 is CASRPPGGLETQYF. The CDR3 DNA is TGTGCCAGCCGCCCGCCAGGGGGGTTAGAGACCCAGTACTTC.

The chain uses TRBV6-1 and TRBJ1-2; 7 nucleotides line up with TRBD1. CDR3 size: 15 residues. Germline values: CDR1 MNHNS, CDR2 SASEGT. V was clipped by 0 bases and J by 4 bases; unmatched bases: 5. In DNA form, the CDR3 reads TGTGCCAGCAGTGAAGCGGTGAGGGACAGCTATGGCTACACCTTC. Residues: CASSEAVRDSYGYTF.